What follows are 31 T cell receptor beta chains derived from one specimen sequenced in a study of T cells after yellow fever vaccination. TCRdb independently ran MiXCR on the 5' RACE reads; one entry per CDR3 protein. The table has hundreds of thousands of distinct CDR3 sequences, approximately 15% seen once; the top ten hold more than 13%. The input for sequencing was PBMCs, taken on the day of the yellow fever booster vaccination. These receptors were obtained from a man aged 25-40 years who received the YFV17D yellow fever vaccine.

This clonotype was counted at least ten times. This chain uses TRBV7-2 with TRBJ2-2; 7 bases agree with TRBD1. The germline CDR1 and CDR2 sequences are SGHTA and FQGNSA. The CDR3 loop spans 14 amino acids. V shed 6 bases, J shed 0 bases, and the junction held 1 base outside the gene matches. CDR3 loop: CASRTGPNTGELFF. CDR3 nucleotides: TGTGCCAGCAGGACAGGGCCGAACACCGGGGAGCTGTTTTTT.

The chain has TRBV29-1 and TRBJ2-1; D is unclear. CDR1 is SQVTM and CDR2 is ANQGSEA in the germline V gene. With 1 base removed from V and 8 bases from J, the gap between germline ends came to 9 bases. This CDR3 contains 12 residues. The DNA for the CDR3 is TGCAGCGTTGAAGTAGGGTTCTATGAGCAGTTCTTC. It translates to CSVEVGFYEQFF.

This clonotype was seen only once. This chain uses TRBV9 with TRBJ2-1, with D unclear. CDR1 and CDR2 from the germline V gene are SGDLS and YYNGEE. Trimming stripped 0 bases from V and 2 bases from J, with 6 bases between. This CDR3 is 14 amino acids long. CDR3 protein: CASSVAATYNEQFF. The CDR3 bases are TGTGCCAGCAGCGTAGCGGCCACCTACAATGAGCAGTTCTTC.

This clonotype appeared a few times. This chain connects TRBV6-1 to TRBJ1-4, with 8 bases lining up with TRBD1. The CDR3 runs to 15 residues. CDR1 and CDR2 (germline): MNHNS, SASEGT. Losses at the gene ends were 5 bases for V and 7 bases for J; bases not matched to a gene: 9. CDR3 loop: CASSLSGTGGEKLFF. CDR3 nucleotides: TGTGCCAGCAGTCTTTCGGGGACAGGAGGTGAAAAACTGTTTTTT.

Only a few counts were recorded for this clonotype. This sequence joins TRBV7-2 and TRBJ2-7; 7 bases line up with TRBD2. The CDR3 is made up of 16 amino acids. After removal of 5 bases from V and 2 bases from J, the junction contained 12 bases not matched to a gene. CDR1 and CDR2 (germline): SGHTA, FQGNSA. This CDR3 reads CASSPRSWEGAYEQYF. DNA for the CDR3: TGTGCCAGCAGCCCGCGGTCTTGGGAGGGCGCCTACGAGCAGTACTTC.

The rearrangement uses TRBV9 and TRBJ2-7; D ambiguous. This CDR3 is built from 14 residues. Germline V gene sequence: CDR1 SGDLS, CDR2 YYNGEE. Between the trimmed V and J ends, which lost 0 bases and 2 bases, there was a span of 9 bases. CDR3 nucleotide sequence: TGTGCCAGCAGCGTAGCGGCGGAAGCCTACGAGCAGTACTTC. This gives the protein CASSVAAEAYEQYF. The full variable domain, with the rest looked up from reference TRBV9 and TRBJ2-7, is DSGVTQTPKHLITATGQRVTLRCSPRSGDLSVYWYQQSLDQGLQFLIQYYNGEERAKGNILERFSAQQFPDLHSELNLSSLELGDSALYFCASSVAAEAYEQYFGPGTRLTVT.

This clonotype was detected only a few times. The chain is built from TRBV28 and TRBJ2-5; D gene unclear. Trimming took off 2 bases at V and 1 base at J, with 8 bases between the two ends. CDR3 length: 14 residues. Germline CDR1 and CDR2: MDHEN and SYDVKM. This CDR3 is CASSLTESQETQYF. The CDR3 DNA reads TGTGCCAGCAGTTTAACCGAAAGCCAAGAGACCCAGTACTTC.

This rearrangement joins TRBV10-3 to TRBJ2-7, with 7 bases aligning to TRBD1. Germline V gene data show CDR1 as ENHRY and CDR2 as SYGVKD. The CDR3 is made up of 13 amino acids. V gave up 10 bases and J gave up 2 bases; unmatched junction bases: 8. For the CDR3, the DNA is TGTGCCACAAACGGACAGGAAACCTACGAGCAGTACTTC. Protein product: CATNGQETYEQYF.

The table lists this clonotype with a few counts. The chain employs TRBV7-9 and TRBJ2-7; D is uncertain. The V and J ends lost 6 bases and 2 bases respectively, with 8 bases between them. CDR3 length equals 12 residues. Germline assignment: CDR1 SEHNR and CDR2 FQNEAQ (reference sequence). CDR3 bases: TGTGCCAGCAGAGGAGACGCCTACGAGCAGTACTTC. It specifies CASRGDAYEQYF.

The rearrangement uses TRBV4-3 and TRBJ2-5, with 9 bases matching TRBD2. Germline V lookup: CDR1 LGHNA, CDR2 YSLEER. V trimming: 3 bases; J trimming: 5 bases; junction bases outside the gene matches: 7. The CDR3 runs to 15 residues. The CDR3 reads CASSQNSGSWETQYF. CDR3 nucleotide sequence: TGCGCCAGCAGCCAGAATAGCGGGAGTTGGGAGACCCAGTACTTC.

The chain's CDR3 is CASSPRTSGRSEQFF. Here the CDR3 DNA reads TGTGCCAGCAGCCCTCGGACTAGCGGGAGGTCTGAGCAGTTCTTC. The rearrangement links TRBV9 to TRBJ2-1, with 14 bases identical to TRBD2. Germline V CDR1 and CDR2: SGDLS, YYNGEE. Trimming cost V 4 bases and J 9 bases; bases outside gene matches: 6. The CDR3 runs 15 residues.

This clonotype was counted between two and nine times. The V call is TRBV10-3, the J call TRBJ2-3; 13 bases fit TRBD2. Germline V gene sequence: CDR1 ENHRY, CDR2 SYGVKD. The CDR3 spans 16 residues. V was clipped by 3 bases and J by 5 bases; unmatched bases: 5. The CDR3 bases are TGTGCCATCAGTGACACTAGCGGGAGGGACAGAGATACGCAGTATTTT. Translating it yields CAISDTSGRDRDTQYF.

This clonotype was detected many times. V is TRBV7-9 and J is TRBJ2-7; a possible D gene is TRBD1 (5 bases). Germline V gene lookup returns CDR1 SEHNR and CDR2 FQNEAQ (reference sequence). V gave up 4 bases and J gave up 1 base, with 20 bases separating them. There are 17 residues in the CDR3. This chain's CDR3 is CASSSDMGFRPSYEQYF. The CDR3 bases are TGTGCCAGCAGCTCGGACATGGGGTTCCGACCTTCCTACGAGCAGTACTTC.

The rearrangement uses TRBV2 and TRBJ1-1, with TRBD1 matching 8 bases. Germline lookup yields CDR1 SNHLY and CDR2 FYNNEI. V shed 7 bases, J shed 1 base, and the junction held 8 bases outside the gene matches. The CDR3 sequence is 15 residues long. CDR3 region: CASTPRGQANTEAFF. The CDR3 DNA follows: TGTGCCAGCACGCCCCGGGGACAGGCGAACACTGAAGCTTTCTTT.

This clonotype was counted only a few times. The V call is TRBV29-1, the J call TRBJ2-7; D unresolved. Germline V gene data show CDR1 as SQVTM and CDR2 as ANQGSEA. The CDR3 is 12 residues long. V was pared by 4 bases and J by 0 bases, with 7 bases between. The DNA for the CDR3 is TGCAGCGTTGTGTTAGTCTCCTACGAGCAGTACTTC. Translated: CSVVLVSYEQYF.

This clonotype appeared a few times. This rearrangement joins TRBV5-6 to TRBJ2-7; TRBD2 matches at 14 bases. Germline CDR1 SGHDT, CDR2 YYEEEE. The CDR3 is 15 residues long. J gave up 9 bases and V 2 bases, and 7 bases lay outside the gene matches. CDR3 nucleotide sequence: TGTGCCAGCAGCTTCCGACTAGCGGGAGGGGTAGGGCAGTACTTC. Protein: CASSFRLAGGVGQYF.

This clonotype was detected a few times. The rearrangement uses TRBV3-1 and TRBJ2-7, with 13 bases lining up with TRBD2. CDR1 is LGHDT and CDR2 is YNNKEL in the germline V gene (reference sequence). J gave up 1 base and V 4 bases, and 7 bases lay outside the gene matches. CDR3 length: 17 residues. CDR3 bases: TGTGCCAGCAGCCCGGGACTAGCGGGATTGGTATCCTACGAGCAGTACTTC. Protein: CASSPGLAGLVSYEQYF.

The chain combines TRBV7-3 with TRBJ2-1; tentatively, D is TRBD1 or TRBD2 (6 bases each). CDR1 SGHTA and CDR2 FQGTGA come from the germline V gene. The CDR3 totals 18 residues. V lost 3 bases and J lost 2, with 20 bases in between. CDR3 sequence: CASSLGGTTRRPYNEQFF. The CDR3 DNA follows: TGTGCCAGCAGCTTGGGCGGGACAACCCGCCGCCCCTACAATGAGCAGTTCTTC.

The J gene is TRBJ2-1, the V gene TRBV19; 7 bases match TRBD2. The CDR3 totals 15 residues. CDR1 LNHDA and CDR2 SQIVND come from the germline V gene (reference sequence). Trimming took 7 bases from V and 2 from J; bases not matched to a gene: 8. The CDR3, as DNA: TGTGCCAGTACTGCCCGGGACTACCCCTACAATGAGCAGTTCTTC. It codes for CASTARDYPYNEQFF.

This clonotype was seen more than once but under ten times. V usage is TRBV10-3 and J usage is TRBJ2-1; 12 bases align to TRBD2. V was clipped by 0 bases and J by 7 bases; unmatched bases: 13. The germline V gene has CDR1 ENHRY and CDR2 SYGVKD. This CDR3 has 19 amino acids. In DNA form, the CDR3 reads TGTGCCATCAGTGAGTCGCGCCTAGCGGGAGGGCCTGGGGCGAATGAGCAGTTCTTC. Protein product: CAISESRLAGGPGANEQFF.

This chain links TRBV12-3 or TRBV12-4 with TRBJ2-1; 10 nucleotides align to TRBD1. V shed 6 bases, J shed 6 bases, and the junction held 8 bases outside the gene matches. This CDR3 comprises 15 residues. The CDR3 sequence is CASSQGQGTFNEQFF. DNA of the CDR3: TGTGCCAGCAGCCAGGGACAGGGGACGTTCAATGAGCAGTTCTTC.

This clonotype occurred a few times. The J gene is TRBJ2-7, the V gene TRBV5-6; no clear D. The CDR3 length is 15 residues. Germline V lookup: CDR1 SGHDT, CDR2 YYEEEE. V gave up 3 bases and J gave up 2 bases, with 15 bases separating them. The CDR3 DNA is TGTGCCAGCAGCTCGAGGAGAGTGGGGACCTACGAGCAGTACTTC. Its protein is CASSSRRVGTYEQYF.

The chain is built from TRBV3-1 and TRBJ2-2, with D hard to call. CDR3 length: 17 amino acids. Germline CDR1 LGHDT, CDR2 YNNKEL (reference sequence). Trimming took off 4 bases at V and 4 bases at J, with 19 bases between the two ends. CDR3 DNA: TGTGCCAGCAGCCTAGTTTTGGGGATCCGGACCACCGGGGAGCTGTTTTTT. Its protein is CASSLVLGIRTTGELFF.

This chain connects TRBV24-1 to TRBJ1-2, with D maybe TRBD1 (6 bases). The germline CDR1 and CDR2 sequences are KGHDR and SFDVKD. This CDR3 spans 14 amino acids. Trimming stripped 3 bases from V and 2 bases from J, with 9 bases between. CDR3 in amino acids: CATSDPQGNYGYTF. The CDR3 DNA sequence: TGTGCCACCAGTGATCCACAGGGCAACTATGGCTACACCTTC.

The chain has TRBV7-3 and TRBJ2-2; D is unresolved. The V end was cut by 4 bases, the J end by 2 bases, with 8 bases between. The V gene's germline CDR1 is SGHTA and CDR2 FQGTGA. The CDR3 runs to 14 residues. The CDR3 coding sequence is TGTGCCAGCAGCTCCGGACGAAACACCGGGGAGCTGTTTTTT. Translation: CASSSGRNTGELFF.

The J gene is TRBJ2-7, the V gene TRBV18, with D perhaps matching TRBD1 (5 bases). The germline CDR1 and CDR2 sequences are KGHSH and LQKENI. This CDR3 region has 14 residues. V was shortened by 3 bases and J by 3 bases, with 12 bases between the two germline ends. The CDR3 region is CASSPPTRVYEQYF. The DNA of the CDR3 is TGTGCCAGCTCACCCCCAACCAGGGTCTACGAGCAGTACTTC.

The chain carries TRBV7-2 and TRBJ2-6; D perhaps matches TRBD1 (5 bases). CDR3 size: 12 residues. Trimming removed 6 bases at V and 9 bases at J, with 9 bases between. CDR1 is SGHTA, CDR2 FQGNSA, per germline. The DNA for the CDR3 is TGTGCCAGCAGAGGGGATGGCAACGTCCTGACTTTC. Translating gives CASRGDGNVLTF.

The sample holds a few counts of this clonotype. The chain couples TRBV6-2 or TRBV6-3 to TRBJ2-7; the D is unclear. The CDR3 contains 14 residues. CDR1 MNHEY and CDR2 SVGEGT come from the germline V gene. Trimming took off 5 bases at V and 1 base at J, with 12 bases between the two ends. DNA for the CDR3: TGTGCCAGCAGTGCACTACTTCATTCCTACGAGCAGTACTTC. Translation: CASSALLHSYEQYF.

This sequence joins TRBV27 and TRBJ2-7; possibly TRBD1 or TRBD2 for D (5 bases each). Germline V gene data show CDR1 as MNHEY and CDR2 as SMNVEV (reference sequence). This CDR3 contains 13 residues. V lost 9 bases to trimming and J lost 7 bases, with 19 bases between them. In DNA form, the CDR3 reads TGTGCCAGTACAAAGGGACCTAATAATGAGCAGTACTTC. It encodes CASTKGPNNEQYF.

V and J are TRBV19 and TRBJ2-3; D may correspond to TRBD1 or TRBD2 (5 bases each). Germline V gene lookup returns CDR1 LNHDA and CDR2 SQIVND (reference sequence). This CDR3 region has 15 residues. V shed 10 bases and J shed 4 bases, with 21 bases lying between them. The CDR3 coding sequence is TGTGCCACCCTTCCCCGGGGACGTTTTTCAGATACGCAGTATTTT. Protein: CATLPRGRFSDTQYF.

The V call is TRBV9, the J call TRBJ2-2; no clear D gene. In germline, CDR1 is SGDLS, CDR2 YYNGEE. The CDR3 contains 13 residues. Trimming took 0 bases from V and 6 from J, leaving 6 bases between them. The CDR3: CASSVDWAGELFF. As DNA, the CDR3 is TGTGCCAGCAGCGTAGACTGGGCCGGGGAGCTGTTTTTT.